The text below deals with one T cell receptor beta chain. Produced via immunoSEQ multiplex PCR; TCRdb's table is partial and in-frame only. Altogether approximately 88,000 clones are present, roughly 80% being singletons, with the ten largest covering under 25%. The data originate from a study of blood T cell repertoires in COVID-19. Background on the study: The United States, Italy and Spain provided the acute and convalescent COVID-19 samples.

Germline-derived CDR1 and CDR2 are SGHTA and FQGNSA. Trimming took 7 bases from V and 8 from J; bases not matched to a gene: 11. This CDR3 comprises 15 residues. The rearrangement uses TRBV7-2 and TRBJ2-3; 11 bases are a match to TRBD2. The source of this sequence is a woman older than 75 with acute or convalescent COVID-19. Sequencing input: peripheral blood. CDR3: CASTLGASGGSTQYF. Written as DNA, the CDR3 is TGTGCCAGCACCCTGGGAGCTAGCGGGGGGAGTACGCAGTATTTT.